The T cell receptor (beta chain) under discussion was sequenced for a study of cytomegalovirus exposure and HLA in healthy donors. Comment on this clone: The antigen remains undetermined.

The PCR contained 60 Vbeta and 13 Jbeta primers. TCRdb keeps only in-frame clones here, not all; method: immunoSEQ multiplex PCR. The repertoire has about 160,000 clones, approximately 72% of them found once; the top ten carry about 2.3%. Study-level results: V- and J-gene trimming of TCR beta was linked (in a later analysis) to a missense DCLRE1C variant. Data from an earlier analysis indicated that most TCR beta V segments were productive either about 87% or about 30% of the time.

Material: PBMCs. The TCR sequence derives from a female donor in good health and CMV-seronegative.

Here the CDR3 reads CASQTGPGYGYTF. CDR3 in DNA: TGTGCCAGCCAGACAGGGCCAGGCTATGGCTACACCTTC. V gene TRBV2 combines with J gene TRBJ1-2, with TRBD1 identical over 7 bases. There are 13 residues in the CDR3. The V gene end was trimmed by 8 bases and the J gene end by 4 bases; junction bases not matched to a gene: 7. Germline assignment: CDR1 SNHLY and CDR2 FYNNEI. Supplemented by reference TRBV2 and TRBJ1-2, the full variable domain reads EPEVTQTPSHQVTQMGQEVILRCVPISNHLYFYWYRQILGQKVEFLVSFYNNEISEKSEIFDDQFSVERPDGSNFTLKIRSTKLEDSAMYFCASQTGPGYGYTFGSGTRLTVV.